Listed below are T cell receptor beta chains from one sample, sequenced in a study of beta chain features in type 1 diabetes. The table came from immunoSEQ multiplex PCR; TCRdb's copy has only in-frame clones and leaves some out. The sample consists of around 350,000 clones, around 12% of them appearing once. The sequenced material came from naive CD4+ T cells from blood. The source of these receptors is a man in his late teens or twenties in good health. Both conserved end residues are part of each CDR3. The D gene is left open where the match is weak. Part of the rows lack a size; the others show once, few, many or a class for expanded clones.

j_gene | d_gene | v_gene | len | abundance | CDR3nt | CDR3aa
TRBJ1-2 | NA | TRBV6-5 | 15 | few | TGTGCCAGCAGTTACTCTGGACAAGGGGGTTATGGCTACACCTTC | CASSYSGQGGYGYTF
TRBJ2-7 | TRBD1 | TRBV4-3 | 13 | few | TGCGCCAGCAGCCAAGATCCAGGGGGCGAGCAGTACTTC | CASSQDPGGEQYF
TRBJ2-3 | NA | TRBV28 | 14 | NA | TGTGCCAGCAGTCCCCTATCCTTGTCGGATACGCAGTATTTT | CASSPLSLSDTQYF
TRBJ1-6 | NA | TRBV4-1 | 14 | few | TGCGCCAGCAGCCAGGCGGACAGAGATTCACCCCTCCACTTT | CASSQADRDSPLHF
TRBJ2-2 | TRBD1 | TRBV28 | 16 | NA | TGTGCCAGCACCATAGCCGGGACAGGGGGTACCGGGGAGCTGTTTTTT | CASTIAGTGGTGELFF
TRBJ2-3 | NA | TRBV5-8 | 14 | NA | TGTGCCATCGGATCGGCAGGGGTCCCGGATACGCAGTATTTT | CAIGSAGVPDTQYF
TRBJ2-7 | TRBD1 | TRBV5-1 | 12 | few | TGCGCCAGCAGGCAGGGGGTCGACGAGCAGTACTTC | CASRQGVDEQYF
TRBJ1-2 | NA | TRBV6-6 | 13 | once | TGTGCCAGCAGTTACGAGGCCTGGGATGGCTACACCTTC | CASSYEAWDGYTF
TRBJ1-1 | NA | TRBV6-5 | 15 | few | TGTGCCAGCAGTTACGAATTCAGGGCGGACACTGAAGCTTTCTTT | CASSYEFRADTEAFF
TRBJ2-7 | NA | TRBV5-1 | 14 | NA | TGCGCCAGCACCCCGGGACTGGGAACCTACGAGCAGTACTTC | CASTPGLGTYEQYF
TRBJ1-5 | NA | TRBV28 | 13 | few | TGTGCCAGCAGTAGGGGTAGCAATCAGCCCCAGCATTTT | CASSRGSNQPQHF
TRBJ1-2 | NA | TRBV28 | 14 | few | TGTGCCAGCAGTTTGTCAGGGGAAAACTATGGCTACACCTTC | CASSLSGENYGYTF
TRBJ1-5 | NA | TRBV30 | 13 | NA | TGTGCCTTCCGGCGGGCTCTTGGGCAGCCCCAGCATTTT | CAFRRALGQPQHF
TRBJ2-3 | TRBD2 | TRBV7-3 | 18 | NA | TGTGCCAGCAGCCGGACTAGCGGGGGGCTTTTGAGCACAGATACGCAGTATTTT | CASSRTSGGLLSTDTQYF
TRBJ2-1 | TRBD2 | TRBV7-9 | 16 | few | TGTGCCAGCAGCTTAGAGCTAGCGGGAGCACGAAATGAGCAGTTCTTC | CASSLELAGARNEQFF
TRBJ2-1 | TRBD2 | TRBV6-4 | 16 | NA | TGTGCCAGCAGTGACTCTAATAGCGGGGAGTACAATGAGCAGTTCTTC | CASSDSNSGEYNEQFF
TRBJ1-5 | TRBD1 | TRBV4-2 | 19 | few | TGTGCCAGCAGCCAAATAATTAGGGGGCCAAGGGAGGGCAATCAGCCCCAGCATTTT | CASSQIIRGPREGNQPQHF
TRBJ2-7 | NA | TRBV2 | 14 | NA | TGTGCCAGCAGCCGTTTTGCGGGCGATGGCGGGCAGTACTTC | CASSRFAGDGGQYF
TRBJ2-5 | NA | TRBV19 | 14 | NA | TGTGCCAGTAGTATAGGGGGCAGCCAAGAGACCCAGTACTTC | CASSIGGSQETQYF
TRBJ2-3 | TRBD2 | TRBV5-4 | 15 | few | TGTGCCAGCAGCTTTGGACTAGTGAGGGCAGATACGCAGTATTTT | CASSFGLVRADTQYF
TRBJ2-2 | TRBD1 | TRBV9 | 16 | few | TGTGCCAGCAGCGTAGCTCCGCAGGGGGACACCGGGGAGCTGTTTTTT | CASSVAPQGDTGELFF
TRBJ2-7 | TRBD2 | TRBV15 | 15 | few | TGTGCCACCAGCACGGTGACTAGCGGATCCTACGAGCAGTACTTC | CATSTVTSGSYEQYF
TRBJ2-5 | TRBD1 | TRBV7-2 | 13 | NA | TGTGCCAGCAGCAGGGACAGGGGAGAGACCCAGTACTTC | CASSRDRGETQYF
TRBJ2-6 | NA | TRBV4-3 | 18 | NA | TGCGCCAGCAGCCAAGAGGGACTTCACATCTCTGGGGCCAACGTCCTGACTTTC | CASSQEGLHISGANVLTF
TRBJ1-3 | NA | TRBV27 | 18 | NA | TGTGCCAGCAGTCCCTACTCACTGCGACACCTCTCTGGAAACACCATATATTTT | CASSPYSLRHLSGNTIYF
TRBJ2-7 | NA | TRBV4-2 | 15 | few | TGTGCCAGCAGCCCCCTGGCGAGGGGGTCCTACGAGCAGTACTTC | CASSPLARGSYEQYF
TRBJ1-2 | NA | TRBV6-6 | 12 | once | TGTGCCAGCAACGGAGCATCCCTTGGCTACACCTTC | CASNGASLGYTF
TRBJ2-5 | TRBD1 | TRBV25-1 | 14 | few | TGTGCCAGCACCGCCGCAGGGGGCAAAGAGACCCAGTACTTC | CASTAAGGKETQYF
TRBJ2-7 | NA | TRBV4-2 | 12 | few | TGTGCCAGCAGCCTTCAGGGAGGCGAGCAGTACTTC | CASSLQGGEQYF
TRBJ1-2 | NA | TRBV28 | 11 | NA | TGTGCCACCGGTATTAACTATGGCTACACCTTC | CATGINYGYTF
TRBJ2-7 | NA | TRBV7-2 | 13 | NA | TGTGCCAGCAGCTTAGAAGGAGGATACGAGCAGTACTTC | CASSLEGGYEQYF
TRBJ1-2 | NA | TRBV30 | 14 | few | TGTGCCTGGAAGCAGACAGGATTTAACTATGGCTACACCTTC | CAWKQTGFNYGYTF
TRBJ1-2 | TRBD1 | TRBV30 | 15 | few | TGTGCCTGCCATGGCGGGGGACAGGGGCTATATGGCTACACCTTC | CACHGGGQGLYGYTF
TRBJ2-7 | NA | TRBV5-1 | 14 | few | TGCGCCAGCAGAGCTAGCGTCGGCTCCTACGAGCAGTACTTC | CASRASVGSYEQYF
TRBJ2-1 | TRBD2 | TRBV29-1 | 13 | few | TGCAGCGTCCCGGGACTACGAAACAATGAGCAGTTCTTC | CSVPGLRNNEQFF
TRBJ2-2 | TRBD1 | TRBV7-9 | 16 | NA | TGTGCCAGCAGCAACCCCGGGACAGGGAACACCGGGGAGCTGTTTTTT | CASSNPGTGNTGELFF
TRBJ2-5 | NA | TRBV30 | 14 | NA | TGTGCCTGGAGTGGAGGGTTCAGGCGAGAGACCCAGTACTTC | CAWSGGFRRETQYF
TRBJ2-5 | NA | TRBV9 | 15 | few | TGTGCCAGCAGCGTAGGTGGGGGACAACTAGAGACCCAGTACTTC | CASSVGGGQLETQYF
TRBJ2-3 | TRBD2 | TRBV7-3 | 13 | few | TGTGCCAGCAGCTCGACGGGGGGAGATACGCAGTATTTT | CASSSTGGDTQYF
TRBJ1-1 | TRBD1 | TRBV7-9 | 15 | NA | TGTGCCAGCAGCCCGATTACAGGGGTGAACACTGAAGCTTTCTTT | CASSPITGVNTEAFF
TRBJ1-2 | TRBD1 | TRBV27 | 13 | few | TGTGCCAGCAGGACAGGGGGCAACTATGGCTACACCTTC | CASRTGGNYGYTF
TRBJ1-2 | NA | TRBV10-3 | 12 | NA | TGTGCCAGCAGTTACTCTCATTCGTCATTGACCTTC | CASSYSHSSLTF
TRBJ1-5 | TRBD1 | TRBV7-9 | 17 | NA | TGTGCCAGCAGCTTAGACCCGGGACAGGGGGCTATTCAGCCCCAGCATTTT | CASSLDPGQGAIQPQHF
TRBJ2-7 | NA | TRBV28 | 15 | few | TGTGCCAGCAGTTTATTTCGGGGTGCCTCCTACGAGCAGTACTTC | CASSLFRGASYEQYF
TRBJ2-7 | NA | TRBV7-2 | 11 | few | TGTGCCAGCCACAGGGTCAACGAGCAGTACTTC | CASHRVNEQYF
TRBJ2-5 | NA | TRBV7-9 | 12 | NA | TGTGCCAGCAGCTTATCTGTGGAGACCCAGTACTTC | CASSLSVETQYF
TRBJ2-7 | NA | TRBV9 | 14 | few | TGTGCCAGCAGCGTTCAGGGAAACTTGGAGGAGCAGTACTTC | CASSVQGNLEEQYF
TRBJ1-1 | TRBD1 | TRBV28 | 13 | NA | TGTGCCAGCAGGCTGACAGGGGGCCAGAGAGCTTTCTTT | CASRLTGGQRAFF
TRBJ1-4 | TRBD1 | TRBV6-6 | 14 | few | TGTGCCAGCAGTTCCTGGGGACAGGGAGAAAAACTGTTTTTT | CASSSWGQGEKLFF
TRBJ1-4 | TRBD1 | TRBV29-1 | 13 | few | TGCAGCGCGTACAGGGGGGGACCTGAAAAACTGTTTTTT | CSAYRGGPEKLFF
TRBJ2-3 | NA | TRBV28 | 15 | NA | TGTGCCAGCAGCCGGCCACCCGGCGGGCCAGATACGCAGTATTTT | CASSRPPGGPDTQYF
TRBJ1-1 | NA | TRBV19 | 12 | few | TGTGCCAGTTGGGGGGGCTACACTGAAGCTTTCTTT | CASWGGYTEAFF
TRBJ1-5 | NA | TRBV30 | 12 | few | TGTGCCTGGGGACAGCTTAATCAGCCCCAGCATTTT | CAWGQLNQPQHF
TRBJ1-2 | NA | TRBV27 | 14 | once | TGTGCCACCAAGAGGAACAGGGAAGTGGGTGGCTACACCTTC | CATKRNREVGGYTF
TRBJ2-3 | TRBD2 | TRBV7-3 | 16 | NA | TGTGCCAGCAGTAGGGGGACTAGCGGGGTCCGAGATACGCAGTATTTT | CASSRGTSGVRDTQYF